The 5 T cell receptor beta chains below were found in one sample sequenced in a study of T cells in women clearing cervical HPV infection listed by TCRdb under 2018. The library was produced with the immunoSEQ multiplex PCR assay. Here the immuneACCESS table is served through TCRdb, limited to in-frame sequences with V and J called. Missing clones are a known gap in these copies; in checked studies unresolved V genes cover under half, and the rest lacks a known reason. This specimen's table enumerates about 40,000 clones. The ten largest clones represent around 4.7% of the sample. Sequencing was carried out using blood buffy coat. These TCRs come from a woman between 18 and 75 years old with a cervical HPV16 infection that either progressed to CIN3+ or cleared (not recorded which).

CDR3 protein: CASSGGVYEQYF. The CDR3 DNA, read in part, is TGTGCCAGCAGCGGGGGCGTCTACGAG. The chain couples TRBV11-2 to TRBJ2-7; a possible D gene is TRBD1 (6 bases). The missing CDR3 end, 3 residues past where the read stops, is filled in from the germline J gene. Trimming removed 5 bases at V and 3 bases at J, with 8 bases between. Germline lookup yields CDR1 SGHAT and CDR2 FQNNGV. The CDR3 sequence is 12 residues long.

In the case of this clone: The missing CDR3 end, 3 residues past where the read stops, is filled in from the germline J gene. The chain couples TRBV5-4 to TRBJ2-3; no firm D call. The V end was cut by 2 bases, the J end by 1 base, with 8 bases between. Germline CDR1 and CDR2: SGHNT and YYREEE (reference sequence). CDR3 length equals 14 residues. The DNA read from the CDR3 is TGTGCCAGCAGCTTTAAGCCCCGCACAGATACG. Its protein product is CASSFKPRTDT. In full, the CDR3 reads CASSFKPRTDTQYF. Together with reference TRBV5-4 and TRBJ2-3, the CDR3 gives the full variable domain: ETGVTQSPTHLIKTRGQQVTLRCSSQSGHNTVSWYQQALGQGPQFIFQYYREEENGRGNFPPRFSGLQFPNYSSELNVNALELDDSALYLCASSFKPRTDTQYFGPGTRLTVL.

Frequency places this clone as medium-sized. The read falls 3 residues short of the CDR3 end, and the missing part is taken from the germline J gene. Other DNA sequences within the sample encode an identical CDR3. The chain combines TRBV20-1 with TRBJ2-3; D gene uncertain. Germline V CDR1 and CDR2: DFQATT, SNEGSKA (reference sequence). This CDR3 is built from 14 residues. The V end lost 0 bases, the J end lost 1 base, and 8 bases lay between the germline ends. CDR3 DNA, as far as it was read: TGCAGTGCTAGAGAAGGCCAGGGCACAGATACG. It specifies CSAREGQGTDT. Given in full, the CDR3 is CSAREGQGTDTQYF.

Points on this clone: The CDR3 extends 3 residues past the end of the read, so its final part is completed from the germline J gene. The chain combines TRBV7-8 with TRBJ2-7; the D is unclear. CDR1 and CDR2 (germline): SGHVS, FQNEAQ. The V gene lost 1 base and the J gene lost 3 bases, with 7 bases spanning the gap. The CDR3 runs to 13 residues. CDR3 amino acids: CASSLGPGYEQYF. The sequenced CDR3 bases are TGTGCCAGCAGCTTAGGACCGGGCTACGAG.

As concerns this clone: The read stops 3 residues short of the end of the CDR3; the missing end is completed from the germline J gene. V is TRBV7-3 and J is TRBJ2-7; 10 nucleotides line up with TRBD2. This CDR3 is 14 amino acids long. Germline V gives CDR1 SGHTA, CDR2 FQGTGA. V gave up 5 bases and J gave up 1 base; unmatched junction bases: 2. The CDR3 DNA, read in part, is TGTGCCAGCAGCCCTAGCGGGGGATCCTACGAG. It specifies CASSPSGGSYE. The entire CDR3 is CASSPSGGSYEQYF.